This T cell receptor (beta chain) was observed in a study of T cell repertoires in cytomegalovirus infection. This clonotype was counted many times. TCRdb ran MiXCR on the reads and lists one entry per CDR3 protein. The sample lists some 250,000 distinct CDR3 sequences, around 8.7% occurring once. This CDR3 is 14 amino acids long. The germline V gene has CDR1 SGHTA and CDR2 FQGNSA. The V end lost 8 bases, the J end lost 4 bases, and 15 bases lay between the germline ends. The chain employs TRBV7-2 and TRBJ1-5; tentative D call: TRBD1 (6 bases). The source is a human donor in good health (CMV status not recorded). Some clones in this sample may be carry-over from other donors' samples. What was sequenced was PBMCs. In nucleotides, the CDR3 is TGTGCCAGCCCCTTACAGGGTCGAAATCAGCCCCAGCATTTT. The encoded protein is CASPLQGRNQPQHF.